The entry below describes one T cell receptor (beta chain). Its antigen remains unidentified. The length of the CDR3 is 11 residues. The germline V gene has CDR1 MDHEN and CDR2 SYDVKM. V was shortened by 4 bases and J by 3 bases, with 4 bases between the two germline ends. TCRdb keeps only in-frame clones here, not all; method: immunoSEQ multiplex PCR. The table lists some 17,000 clones, around 85% of them singletons. The source of the sample is a study of tumor-infiltrating lymphocytes in localized non-small cell lung cancer. Study results and caveats: Tumor T-cell fraction was not associated with recurrence-free survival.

The sequencing input was lung tumor tissue. The rearrangement uses TRBV28 and TRBJ2-7; D remains unclear. The TCR comes from a human donor with non-small cell lung cancer. The CDR3 coding sequence is TGTGCCAGCAGTTCCTTCTACGAGCAGTACTTC. This sequence encodes CASSSFYEQYF.